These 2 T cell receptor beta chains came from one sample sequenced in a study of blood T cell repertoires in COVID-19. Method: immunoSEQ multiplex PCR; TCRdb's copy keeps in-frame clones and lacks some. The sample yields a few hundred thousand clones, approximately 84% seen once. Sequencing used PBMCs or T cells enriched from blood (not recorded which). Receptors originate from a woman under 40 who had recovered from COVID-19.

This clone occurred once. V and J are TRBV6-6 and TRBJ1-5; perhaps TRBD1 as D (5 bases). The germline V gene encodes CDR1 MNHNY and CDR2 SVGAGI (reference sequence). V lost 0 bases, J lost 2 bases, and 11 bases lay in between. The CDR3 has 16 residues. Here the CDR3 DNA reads TGTGCCAGCAGTTACTCGATAACAGGCCGCAATCAGCCCCAGCATTTT. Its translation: CASSYSITGRNQPQHF.

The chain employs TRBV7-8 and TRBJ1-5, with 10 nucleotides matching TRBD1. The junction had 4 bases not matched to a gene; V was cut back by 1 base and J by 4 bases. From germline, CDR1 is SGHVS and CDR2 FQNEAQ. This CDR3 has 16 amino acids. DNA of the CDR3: TGTGCCAGCAGCTTAGTTGGACAGGGGGGGAATCAGCCCCAGCATTTT. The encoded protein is CASSLVGQGGNQPQHF.